The 9 T cell receptor beta chains below were found in one sample sequenced in a study of early stage breast cancer tumors. Sequenced by immunoSEQ multiplex PCR; TCRdb stores in-frame clones only, minus some. The top ten clones hold 3% to 3.5% of a sample with 45,000 to 65,000 clones, around 78% of them seen once. Sequenced sample: blood. The receptor source for this set is a person between 35 and 49 years old with breast cancer.

The genes are TRBV15 and TRBJ1-1; D is perhaps TRBD1 (6 bases). Per the germline V gene, CDR1 is LNHNV and CDR2 is YYDKDF (reference sequence). The V end lost 5 bases, the J end lost 0 bases, and 16 bases lay between the germline ends. This CDR3 spans 16 amino acids. CDR3 in DNA: TGTGCCACCAGCCGCAGGGGATTCCTCCTGAACACTGAAGCTTTCTTT. Encoded protein: CATSRRGFLLNTEAFF.

The chain uses TRBV5-4 and TRBJ2-1; 9 nucleotides agree with TRBD2. The germline gives CDR1 SGHNT, CDR2 YYREEE (reference sequence). The CDR3 extends over 16 amino acids. V trimming: 2 bases; J trimming: 1 base; junction bases outside the gene matches: 4. In DNA, the CDR3 is TGTGCCAGCAGCTTCGCGGGAGGGTTGTCCTACAATGAGCAGTTCTTC. Translated: CASSFAGGLSYNEQFF.

The chain carries TRBV7-8 and TRBJ2-1; 10 positions match TRBD1. This CDR3 spans 12 amino acids. Germline V gene data show CDR1 as SGHVS and CDR2 as FQNEAQ. V trimming: 1 base; J trimming: 16 bases; junction bases outside the gene matches: 4. For the CDR3, the DNA is TGTGCCAGCAGCTTAGAATGGGACAGGGGCTTCTTC. Protein sequence: CASSLEWDRGFF.

V is TRBV19 and J is TRBJ2-2, with D perhaps being TRBD1 or TRBD2 (7 bases each). The germline V gene has CDR1 LNHDA and CDR2 SQIVND (reference sequence). The V gene lost 8 bases and the J gene lost 1 base, with 11 bases spanning the gap. This CDR3 region has 14 residues. CDR3 loop: CASGRGRNTGELFF. The CDR3 DNA reads as TGTGCCAGTGGGAGGGGGCGGAACACCGGGGAGCTGTTTTTT.

J is TRBJ1-5 and V is TRBV7-8; TRBD1 agrees at 8 bases. Losses at the gene ends were 4 bases for V and 2 bases for J; bases not matched to a gene: 4. The CDR3 runs 15 residues. Germline loops: CDR1 SGHVS, CDR2 FQNEAQ. Here the CDR3 DNA reads TGTGCCAGCAGCTGGACAGGGTCGGGCAATCAGCCCCAGCATTTT. It yields the protein CASSWTGSGNQPQHF.

The V call is TRBV2, the J call TRBJ2-5; TRBD1 matches at 7 bases. CDR3 size: 14 residues. Germline V lookup: CDR1 SNHLY, CDR2 FYNNEI. Losses at the gene ends were 8 bases for V and 4 bases for J; bases not matched to a gene: 10. The CDR3 sequence is CASQTSRQGETQYF. The CDR3 nucleotides read TGTGCCAGCCAGACGTCAAGACAGGGAGAGACCCAGTACTTC.

The V gene is TRBV19, the J gene TRBJ2-5, with D perhaps TRBD1 or TRBD2 (7 bases each). V was trimmed by 5 bases and J by 5 bases, leaving 18 bases between them. CDR3 size: 15 residues. Germline CDR1 LNHDA, CDR2 SQIVND (reference sequence). DNA for the CDR3: TGTGCCAGTAGTGACCAGGGGGGGTTTGCGGAGACCCAGTACTTC. Translation gives CASSDQGGFAETQYF.

The genes are TRBV18 and TRBJ2-7; D unresolved. This CDR3 comprises 15 residues. In germline, CDR1 is KGHSH, CDR2 LQKENI. Deletions cut 0 bases from V and 6 bases from J, with 15 bases between. The CDR3 coding sequence is TGTGCCAGCTCACCACCGGGGTCTATGGTAATCGAGCAGTACTTC. Translating gives CASSPPGSMVIEQYF.

The chain has TRBV9 and TRBJ1-2; D gene unclear. The CDR3 consists of 14 residues. Trimming removed 0 bases from V and 0 bases from J, with 6 bases in between. CDR1 is SGDLS, CDR2 YYNGEE, per germline. The CDR3 DNA follows: TGTGCCAGCAGCGTAGCTGCCTCTAACTATGGCTACACCTTC. Protein: CASSVAASNYGYTF.